Listed here are 12 T cell receptor beta chains from one sample, sequenced in a study of vaccination effects on CD4 cells after COVID-19 (dated by TCRdb to between 2021 and 2022). Library preparation employed the immunoSEQ multiplex PCR assay. Not all clones reach the TCRdb copy of this immuneACCESS table, which keeps in-frame sequences only. Checked studies attribute under half of the gap to unresolved V genes and leave the rest unexplained. This sample comprises roughly 63,000 clones, 80% of them detected only once. The ten largest clones add up to 9% to 15% of the sample. No antigen has been identified for these receptors. The ViraFEST assay stimulated PBMC with viral peptide pools and then used TCR sequencing to identify antigen-specific CD4+ T cell clonotypes by expansion. After less than eleven days of culture, CD4+ T cells were isolated with the EasySep CD4+ T cell isolation kit. Healthy vaccine recipients had no prior SARS-CoV-2 infection, confirmed by negative nucleocapsid antibodies before and after vaccination.

The sequenced sample was CD4+ T cells from PBMCs cultured with SARS-CoV-2 spike peptides, obtained before COVID-19 vaccination. Reading the label with the study, this specimen's cell subset or site is: SARS-CoV-2 spike overlapping peptide pool stimulation. The receptors derive from a human donor who received a COVID-19 vaccine.

The chain joins TRBV19 to TRBJ2-3, with 9 positions matching TRBD2. From germline, CDR1 is LNHDA and CDR2 SQIVND (reference sequence). Trimming at V came to 4 bases and at J to 4 bases, leaving 6 bases not matched to a gene. This CDR3 spans 15 amino acids. In nucleotides, the CDR3 is TGTGCCAGTAGTAGGGGAGCGGGGGGAGCAGATACGCAGTATTTT. It yields the protein CASSRGAGGADTQYF.

The genes are TRBV4-1 and TRBJ2-7; D is undetermined. CDR1 and CDR2 from the germline V gene are MGHRA and YSYEKL. This CDR3 has 14 amino acids. The ends were cut back, 3 bases at V and 1 base at J, with 10 bases in the middle. The CDR3 DNA reads as TGCGCCAGCAGCCATACCGACGGATCCTACGAGCAGTACGTC. As protein: CASSHTDGSYEQYV.

The chain carries TRBV25-1 and TRBJ2-5, with D maybe TRBD2 (6 bases). Between the trimmed V and J ends, which lost 2 bases and 4 bases, there was a span of 11 bases. In germline, CDR1 is MGHDK, CDR2 SYGVNS. CDR3 size: 14 residues. CDR3 in amino acids: CASSEGGTGETQYF. CDR3 DNA sequence: TGTGCCAGCAGTGAAGGAGGGACGGGAGAGACCCAGTACTTC.

This sequence joins TRBV11-1 and TRBJ1-6; D unresolved. The CDR3 loop spans 14 amino acids. Trimming removed 3 bases from V and 9 bases from J, with 12 bases in between. From germline, CDR1 is SGHAT and CDR2 FQDESV (reference sequence). CDR3 nucleotides: TGTGCCAGCAGCTTGCCTGGATCTTCTTCACCCCTCCACTTT. This translates into CASSLPGSSSPLHF. The full variable domain, its missing parts supplied by reference TRBV11-1 and TRBJ1-6, is EAEVAQSPRYKITEKSQAVAFWCDPISGHATLYWYRQILGQGPELLVQFQDESVVDDSQLPKDRFSAERLKGVDSTLKIQPAELGDSAMYLCASSLPGSSSPLHFGNGTRLTVT.

The chain joins TRBV11-2 to TRBJ2-3, with 7 positions matching TRBD1. Germline loops: CDR1 SGHAT, CDR2 FQNNGV. The CDR3 has 13 amino acids. The trim removed 5 bases at V and 7 bases at J, leaving 6 bases unmatched. For the CDR3, the DNA is TGTGCCAGCAGCCCCCAGACAGGGAATACGCAGTATTTT. Its translation: CASSPQTGNTQYF.

The DNA for the CDR3 is TGTGCCAGCATTGGAAGCGACTCACCCCTCCACTTT. Its protein is CASIGSDSPLHF. The V call is TRBV6-6, the J call TRBJ1-6; D remains unclear. Per germline, CDR1 MNHNY and CDR2 SVGAGI (reference sequence). The CDR3 extends over 12 amino acids. The ends were cut back, 7 bases at V and 10 bases at J, with 11 bases in the middle.

The rearrangement joins TRBV24-1 to TRBJ2-2, with 8 bases identical to TRBD1. In germline, CDR1 is KGHDR, CDR2 SFDVKD. V dropped 6 bases and J dropped 5; count of bases not matched to a gene: 10. This CDR3 has 16 residues. The CDR3, as DNA: TGTGCCACCAGTCAGATTGGGCAGGGGGCGACCGGGGAGCTGTTTTTT. This gives the protein CATSQIGQGATGELFF.

V is TRBV4-1 and J is TRBJ2-3, with TRBD2 identical over 10 bases. J was trimmed by 5 bases and V by 1 base; bases with no gene match: 9. Germline CDR1 is MGHRA and CDR2 is YSYEKL. CDR3 length: 17 amino acids. In DNA form, the CDR3 reads TGCGCCAGCAGCCAAGGCCCGACAGCGGGGGGGCGAGATACGCAGTATTTT. The encoded protein is CASSQGPTAGGRDTQYF.

The J gene is TRBJ2-1, the V gene TRBV5-1, with D possibly being TRBD2 (6 bases). The CDR3 extends over 15 amino acids. Germline-derived CDR1 and CDR2 are SGHRS and YFSETQ. Between the trimmed V and J ends, which lost 5 bases and 5 bases, there was a span of 17 bases. The CDR3, as DNA: TGCGCCAGCAGTCTTTTCGGGACTTTCGACAATGAGCAGTTCTTC. Translated: CASSLFGTFDNEQFF.

The chain links TRBV24-1 to TRBJ2-1, with 10 bases matching TRBD2. This CDR3 has 19 residues. V gave up 4 bases and J gave up 2 bases; unmatched junction bases: 13. Germline V lookup: CDR1 KGHDR, CDR2 SFDVKD. Here the CDR3 reads CATSEPPGTSALTYNEQFF. The DNA of the CDR3 is TGTGCCACCAGTGAGCCCCCAGGGACTAGCGCCCTAACCTACAATGAGCAGTTCTTC.

CDR3 sequence reads: CASSRTGGFGQPQHF. In DNA, the CDR3 is TGTGCCAGCAGCCGGACAGGGGGATTCGGGCAGCCCCAGCATTTT. This chain uses TRBV6-2 or TRBV6-3 with TRBJ1-5; 10 bases are shared with TRBD1. V was clipped by 6 bases and J by 7 bases; unmatched bases: 9. CDR3 length equals 15 residues. Germline V gene lookup returns CDR1 MNHEY and CDR2 SVGEGT.

This chain uses TRBV12-3 or TRBV12-4 with TRBJ1-3; D uncertain. The V end was cut by 3 bases, the J end by 0 bases, with 3 bases between. The CDR3 has 13 amino acids. CDR3 amino acids: CASSFGSGNTIYF. The CDR3 region has the DNA TGTGCCAGCAGTTTCGGCTCTGGAAACACCATATATTTT.